This T cell receptor beta chain was identified during a study of OX40 agonist ivuxolimab in advanced cancers. Turning to the overall study: Ivuxolimab was a fully human IgG2 agonistic monoclonal antibody targeting the costimulatory receptor OX40 (CD134). The dose-escalation cohort was 82.7% male with a mean age of about 60 years, ranging from about 20 to 85. The paper covers the monotherapy dose-escalation part of the phase I ivuxolimab trial, which included N = 52 patients. Prior anti-PD-1, anti-PD-L1 or anti-CTLA-4 therapy was permitted, and 40% to 50% of dose-escalation patients had received checkpoint inhibitors. Partial responses were achieved by three dose-escalation patients, of whom one had hepatocellular carcinoma and two had cutaneous melanoma. Peripheral TCRbeta sequencing was intended to test whether TCR sequence diversity was altered and clonal T-cell expansion was caused by ivuxolimab. Of the approximately 54 dose-escalation patients, hepatocellular carcinoma was present in about 19, melanoma in approximately 15, renal cell carcinoma in 9 and head and neck cancer in 9. Intravenous ivuxolimab was administered to patients every 2 weeks at six dose levels: 0.01, 0.1, 0.3, 1.5, 3 and 10 mg/kg. Results the study describes overall, beyond this receptor: After ivuxolimab, expanded clones were on average more numerous among CD8+ T cells than among CD4+ T cells. At doses from 0.1 to 3.0 mg/kg, clonal expansion was seen in both CD4+ and CD8+ blood T cells between baseline and week 6. Low levels of normalized T-cell clonal expansion were also shown by some nonresponding patients. The antigen specificity of the clonally expanded peripheral T cells was not determined. In the 0.1-3.0 mg/kg groups, partial responders were among the patients with the lowest normalized peripheral clonal expansion, particularly in CD8+ T cells.

To sequence the TCRbeta CDR3 region, genomic DNA was isolated from the sorted cells. The immunoSEQ Assay was used to sequence the TCRbeta CDR3 regions. In its TCRdb copy, this immuneACCESS table keeps in-frame sequences only and misses some clones. Where compared with another copy, unresolved V genes explain less than half of these, and the others have no known cause. This sample has 65,000 to 95,000 clones in its table, and around 82% of those were observed once. The biggest ten clones account for more than 3.5% of the sample. Patients with autoimmune disease history or receiving systemic immunosuppression were excluded from the trial. In every dose cohort, peripheral blood was drawn for TCR sequencing at baseline, cycle 4 day 1, and cycle 7 day 1. Samples came from an open-label, multicenter, first-in-human phase I dose-escalation trial of ivuxolimab. Adults with locally advanced or metastatic melanoma, renal cell, hepatocellular, or head and neck squamous cell carcinoma were enrolled in the trial. Before TCR sequencing, CD4+ and CD8+ T cells were separately sorted from peripheral blood.

CDR1 and CDR2, looked up from the germline V gene, are MDHEN and SYDVKM. V drops 5 bases and J drops 3 bases, leaving 5 bases in between. The CDR3 spans 11 residues, from the cysteine through the phenylalanine. Only the CDR3 portion is preserved as DNA: 33 bases, with reading frame beginning at the first base. With regard to this clone: Its cognate antigen has yet to be identified. One base away there is no much larger clone; base qualities are not given.

The sequence was collected from an adult with an advanced solid tumor such as melanoma, head and neck, liver or kidney cancer. The rearranged segments are TRBV28 and TRBJ2-7; the D gene assignment is ambiguous. This specimen consisted of CD4+ or CD8+ T cells sorted from blood, obtained in a trial of the OX40 agonist ivuxolimab. The CDR3 region reads CASSKSYEQYF. The DNA sequence is as follows: TGTGCCAGCAGTAAGAGCTACGAGCAGTACTTC.